This T cell receptor beta chain was obtained from a study of shared clonotypes between healthy human individuals. This clone was recorded a few times. TCRdb keeps only in-frame clones here, not all; method: immunoSEQ multiplex PCR. The table shows about 1.1 million clones, with around 77% occurring only once. The ends were cut back, 5 bases at V and 0 bases at J, with 5 bases in the middle. The CDR3 runs 12 residues. Germline CDR1 is GTSNPN and CDR2 is SVGIG (reference sequence). The chain uses TRBV30 and TRBJ1-5; D is perhaps TRBD1 (5 bases). Input material: memory CD4+ T cells from PBMCs. The sample's subset: CD45RA-negative fraction. This clonotype originated in a young man in good health. Some clones in this sample may be carry-over from other donors' samples. The CDR3 here is CAWDSSNQPQHF. CDR3 DNA: TGTGCCTGGGACAGTAGCAATCAGCCCCAGCATTTT.